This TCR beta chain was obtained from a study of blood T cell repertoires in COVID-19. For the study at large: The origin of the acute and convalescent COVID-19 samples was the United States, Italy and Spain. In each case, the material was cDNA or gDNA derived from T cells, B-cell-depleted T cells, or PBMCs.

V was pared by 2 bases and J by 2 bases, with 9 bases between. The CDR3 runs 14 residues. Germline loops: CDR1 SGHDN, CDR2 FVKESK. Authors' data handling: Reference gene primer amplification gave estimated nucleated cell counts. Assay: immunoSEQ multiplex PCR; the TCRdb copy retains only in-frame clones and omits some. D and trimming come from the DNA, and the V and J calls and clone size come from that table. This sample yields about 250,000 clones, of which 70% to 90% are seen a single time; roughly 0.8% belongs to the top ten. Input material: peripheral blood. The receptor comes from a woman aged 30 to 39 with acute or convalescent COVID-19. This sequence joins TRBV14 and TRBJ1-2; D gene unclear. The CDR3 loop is CASSQHSGNYGYTF. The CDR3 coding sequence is TGTGCCAGCAGCCAACACAGTGGGAACTATGGCTACACCTTC.